Listed here are 20 T cell receptor beta chains from one sample, sequenced in a study of cytomegalovirus exposure and HLA in healthy donors (dated by TCRdb to about 2017). The library came from the immunoSEQ multiplex PCR assay. For the multiplex PCR, a mixture combining 60 forward primers for TCR Vbeta segments and 13 reverse primers for TCR Jbeta segments was used. Drawn from immuneACCESS, this table holds only the in-frame rearrangements with V and J called that TCRdb kept. Clones are partly lost; checked studies trace under half to an unresolved V gene and leave the rest unexplained. The sample yields under 130,000 clones; 75% to 85% were counted once. The biggest ten clones account for approximately 6.1% of the sample. The sequenced sample was PBMCs. These receptors all come from a man aged 18 to 35 in good health and CMV-seronegative.

V and J are TRBV19 and TRBJ2-7; 14 bases agree with TRBD2. The junction had 5 bases not matched to a gene; V was cut back by 4 bases and J by 6 bases. The CDR3 has 15 amino acids. CDR1 and CDR2 (germline): LNHDA, SQIVND (reference sequence). The CDR3 DNA sequence: TGTGCCAGTAGTACAGGACTAGCGGGAGGAGGCGAGCAGTACTTC. Translation: CASSTGLAGGGEQYF.

In its sample, this clone was seen a few times. The V gene is TRBV6-4, the J gene TRBJ2-1, with D possibly TRBD1 on 6 matching bases. The germline V and J ends were trimmed by 0 bases and 6 bases, with 12 bases remaining between them. The CDR3 is 15 amino acids. From germline, CDR1 is MRHNA and CDR2 SNTAGT. The CDR3 loop is CASSDSGASSNEQFF. CDR3 DNA: TGTGCCAGCAGTGACTCGGGGGCTTCTAGCAATGAGCAGTTCTTC.

This clone has ten or more counts. The chain is built from TRBV2 and TRBJ2-4; D perhaps matches TRBD1 (6 bases). This CDR3 spans 15 amino acids. Germline V CDR1 and CDR2: SNHLY, FYNNEI. V shed 3 bases and J shed 6 bases, with 15 bases lying between them. CDR3: CASSDLSARGNIQYF. In DNA, the CDR3 is TGTGCCAGCAGTGACCTCTCGGCCAGGGGAAACATTCAGTACTTC.

In DNA form, the CDR3 reads TGTGCCAGCAGCTTTGACATAAACCCCTACGAGCAGTACTTC. Protein product: CASSFDINPYEQYF. V is TRBV7-2 and J is TRBJ2-7; D gene unclear. The germline V gene has CDR1 SGHTA and CDR2 FQGNSA. The CDR3 has 14 residues. The V gene lost 3 bases and the J gene lost 2 bases, with 11 bases spanning the gap.

This chain uses TRBV7-7 with TRBJ2-5; D may be TRBD1 (6 bases). Trimming took 1 base from V and 5 from J, leaving 17 bases between them. The germline CDR1 and CDR2 sequences are SSHAT and FNYEAQ (reference sequence). The CDR3 is made up of 16 amino acids. CDR3 residues: CASSLVAQGTRETQYF. The CDR3 DNA reads TGTGCCAGCAGCTTAGTCGCGCAGGGGACGCGGGAGACCCAGTACTTC.

J is TRBJ1-1 and V is TRBV6-5; D uncertain. CDR3 length equals 14 residues. Between the trimmed V and J ends, which lost 0 bases and 5 bases, there was a span of 10 bases. The germline V gene has CDR1 MNHEY and CDR2 SVGAGI. CDR3 nucleotides: TGTGCCAGCAGTTACTCAACGGGGAGTACTGAAGCTTTCTTT. The encoded protein is CASSYSTGSTEAFF.

The chain joins TRBV19 to TRBJ1-1; perhaps TRBD1 as D (5 bases). CDR1 and CDR2 from the germline V gene are LNHDA and SQIVND (reference sequence). V was shortened by 3 bases and J by 1 base, with 12 bases between the two germline ends. CDR3 size: 15 residues. The CDR3 coding sequence is TGTGCCAGTAGTATGGGGTTTCAGGGGAACACTGAAGCTTTCTTT. Translating gives CASSMGFQGNTEAFF.

This chain links TRBV5-1 with TRBJ2-2; 7 bases are shared with TRBD1. The CDR3 covers 15 residues. From germline, CDR1 is SGHRS and CDR2 YFSETQ. V trimming: 5 bases; J trimming: 2 bases; junction bases outside the gene matches: 6. The CDR3 sequence: CASRRQGVNTGELFF. CDR3 bases: TGCGCCAGCAGACGACAGGGTGTTAACACCGGGGAGCTGTTTTTT.

The chain couples TRBV27 to TRBJ2-7; the match to TRBD2 covers 9 bases. The germline V gene encodes CDR1 MNHEY and CDR2 SMNVEV (reference sequence). CDR3 length: 13 amino acids. V shed 6 bases, J shed 3 bases, and the junction held 3 bases outside the gene matches. In DNA form, the CDR3 reads TGTGCCAGCAGGAGACTAGCGGACTACGAGCAGTACTTC. Translated, it gives CASRRLADYEQYF.

The chain's CDR3 is CASSLGGTAQETQYF. In nucleotides, the CDR3 is TGTGCCAGCAGCTTGGGCGGGACAGCACAAGAGACCCAGTACTTC. The J gene is TRBJ2-5, the V gene TRBV5-4; possibly TRBD1 for D (7 bases). This CDR3 region has 15 residues. With 0 bases removed from V and 2 bases from J, the gap between germline ends came to 11 bases. Germline CDR1 and CDR2: SGHNT and YYREEE (reference sequence).

V usage is TRBV11-3 and J usage is TRBJ2-3, with 7 bases fitting TRBD1. This CDR3 is 16 amino acids long. Trimming cost V 5 bases and J 0 bases; bases outside gene matches: 8. CDR1 is SGHNT and CDR2 is YENEEA in the germline V gene. The CDR3 DNA reads as TGTGCCAGCAGCCCTCCGGGACAGCTTAGCACAGATACGCAGTATTTT. It specifies CASSPPGQLSTDTQYF.

This clone has a handful of counts. The genes are TRBV21-1 and TRBJ2-5; the D call TRBD2 from the table was never checked on the DNA. TRBV21-1 counts as a pseudogene. CDR3 length: 17 amino acids. Here the CDR3 reads CASSKVGLAEFRETQYF. The CDR3 DNA reads as TGTGCCAGCAGCAAAGTTGGCCTAGCGGAGTTCCGAGAGACCCAGTACTTC.

The rearrangement uses TRBV18 and TRBJ2-4; TRBD1 matches at 10 bases. Germline assignment: CDR1 KGHSH and CDR2 LQKENI. This CDR3 comprises 15 residues. Trimming at V came to 2 bases and at J to 8 bases, leaving 6 bases not matched to a gene. CDR3 sequence: CASSPGTGVKDIQYF. In DNA form, the CDR3 reads TGTGCCAGCTCACCAGGGACAGGGGTTAAGGACATTCAGTACTTC.

The chain has TRBV6-1 and TRBJ2-1; D possibly corresponds to TRBD2 (5 bases). Per the germline V gene, CDR1 is MNHNS and CDR2 is SASEGT. This CDR3 contains 12 residues. Trimming shortened V by 6 bases and J by 10 bases, and 13 bases separated the two germline ends. CDR3 residues: CASSEPQREQFF. The CDR3, as DNA: TGTGCCAGCAGCGAACCCCAGCGGGAGCAGTTCTTC.

This clone was detected only a few times. V and J are TRBV4-3 and TRBJ1-1; TRBD1 matches at 7 bases. The CDR3 consists of 14 residues. V dropped 3 bases and J dropped 3; count of bases not matched to a gene: 4. CDR1 is LGHNA, CDR2 YSLEER, per germline. The CDR3 is CASSQTGWDTEAFF. CDR3 nucleotides: TGCGCCAGCAGCCAGACAGGGTGGGACACTGAAGCTTTCTTT.

The chain recombines TRBV9 with TRBJ2-2, with D tentatively TRBD1 (5 bases). With 3 bases removed from V and 2 bases from J, the gap between germline ends came to 14 bases. The CDR3 is 16 amino acids. Germline lookup yields CDR1 SGDLS and CDR2 YYNGEE. This CDR3 is CASSAERQTNTGELFF. CDR3 in DNA: TGTGCCAGCAGCGCCGAACGACAGACCAACACCGGGGAGCTGTTTTTT.

The rearrangement links TRBV5-6 to TRBJ2-3, with 9 bases lining up with TRBD1. This CDR3 is built from 16 residues. Germline CDR1 reads SGHDT; CDR2 reads YYEEEE. Germline trimming cut 1 base from V and 5 bases from J; bases unmatched to any gene: 8. Written as DNA, the CDR3 is TGTGCCAGCAGCTTGTCGGGACAGGGTGTTAGAGATACGCAGTATTTT. It codes for CASSLSGQGVRDTQYF.

This clone was seen just once. The chain carries TRBV14 and TRBJ2-2; the D gene is possibly TRBD1 (5 bases). Germline assignment: CDR1 SGHDN and CDR2 FVKESK. This CDR3 has 16 residues. V lost 4 bases, J lost 2 bases, and 14 bases lay in between. The CDR3 region has the DNA TGTGCCAGCAGCCCCTTAAGGGGCGCTAACACCGGGGAGCTGTTTTTT. As protein: CASSPLRGANTGELFF.

The V call is TRBV7-8, the J call TRBJ2-7; D is perhaps TRBD1 (8 bases). The V gene's germline CDR1 is SGHVS and CDR2 FQNEAQ. The CDR3 is made up of 14 amino acids. V was clipped by 2 bases and J by 6 bases, with 14 bases between them. CDR3 in DNA: TGTGCCAGCAGCTTAAACAGGGGGGGACGCGAGCAGTACTTC. This gives the protein CASSLNRGGREQYF.

V is TRBV7-9 and J is TRBJ1-2; D is uncertain. Per germline, CDR1 SEHNR and CDR2 FQNEAQ (reference sequence). The CDR3 consists of 14 residues. Trimming cost V 0 bases and J 0 bases, with 5 bases left between them. The DNA for the CDR3 is TGTGCCAGCAGCTTAGCCTCTACTAACTATGGCTACACCTTC. Translating gives CASSLASTNYGYTF. The full variable domain, with the rest looked up from reference TRBV7-9 and TRBJ1-2, is DTGVSQNPRHKITKRGQNVTFRCDPISEHNRLYWYRQTLGQGPEFLTYFQNEAQLEKSRLLSDRFSAERPKGSFSTLEIQRTEQGDSAMYLCASSLASTNYGYTFGSGTRLTVV.